This T cell receptor (beta chain) is from a study of cytomegalovirus exposure and HLA in healthy donors. Donors consisted of healthy bone marrow donors. As to this clone: Its antigen is not known.

Use of 60 Vbeta and 13 Jbeta primers characterized the PCR. Generated by immunoSEQ multiplex PCR, the TCRdb table keeps only in-frame clones and is missing some. The sample consists of some 110,000 clones, about two thirds of them appearing once. Germline loops: CDR1 SEHNR, CDR2 FQNEAQ (reference sequence). With 1 base removed from V and 0 bases from J, the gap between germline ends came to 4 bases. This CDR3 comprises 14 residues. Study-level points and caveats: It was reported in a later analysis that an Asian-associated ancestry cluster showed fewer N-insertions than the roughly 670-donor mean.

Sequenced input: PBMCs. The J gene is TRBJ2-1, the V gene TRBV7-9; D not certain. The TCR originated in a female donor in good health and CMV-seronegative. This chain's CDR3 is CASSLDSSYNEQFF. CDR3 nucleotides: TGTGCCAGCAGCTTAGACAGCTCCTACAATGAGCAGTTCTTC.